The next 15 T cell receptor beta chains were all read from a single sample in a study of cytomegalovirus exposure and HLA in healthy donors (dated by TCRdb to about 2017). Library construction relied on the immunoSEQ multiplex PCR assay. The multiplex PCR relied on a mix of 60 forward primers for TCR Vbeta segments and 13 reverse primers for TCR Jbeta segments. The source is immuneACCESS, and TCRdb retained only in-frame sequences with V and J called. Part of the clones is not carried over; for the studies checked, unresolved V genes explain less than half of this, and the remainder is unexplained. For this sample the table gives 110,000 to 150,000 clones, of which around three quarters were detected only once. The top ten clonotypes cover nearly 7% of the sample. Sequenced sample: PBMCs. The receptors shown here come from a man aged 35-49 years in good health and CMV-seropositive.

This chain uses TRBV2 with TRBJ1-1; 8 nucleotides match TRBD1. The germline V gene has CDR1 SNHLY and CDR2 FYNNEI. Germline trimming cut 0 bases from V and 1 base from J; bases unmatched to any gene: 4. This CDR3 is 16 amino acids long. The CDR3 is CASSEARQGANTEAFF. The CDR3 coding sequence is TGTGCCAGCAGTGAAGCGCGGCAGGGGGCGAACACTGAAGCTTTCTTT. The full variable domain, completed using reference TRBV2 and TRBJ1-1, is EPEVTQTPSHQVTQMGQEVILRCVPISNHLYFYWYRQILGQKVEFLVSFYNNEISEKSEIFDDQFSVERPDGSNFTLKIRSTKLEDSAMYFCASSEARQGANTEAFFGQGTRLTVV.

The chain is built from TRBV7-9 and TRBJ2-3, with D uncertain. Germline-derived CDR1 and CDR2 are SEHNR and FQNEAQ (reference sequence). V lost 0 bases, J lost 0 bases, and 4 bases lay in between. This CDR3 region has 14 residues. The CDR3 DNA reads TGTGCCAGCAGCTTAGCGAGCAGCACAGATACGCAGTATTTT. This encodes CASSLASSTDTQYF.

V gene TRBV5-1 combines with J gene TRBJ2-5, with TRBD2 matching 10 bases. CDR3 size: 16 residues. Germline-derived CDR1 and CDR2 are SGHRS and YFSETQ. J gave up 0 bases and V 0 bases, and 2 bases lay outside the gene matches. CDR3 sequence (DNA): TGCGCCAGCAGCTTGGTACTAGCGGGGTACCAAGAGACCCAGTACTTC. Amino acids: CASSLVLAGYQETQYF.

This chain joins TRBV21-1 and TRBJ1-2; TRBD1, as called in the table, went unchecked against the DNA. TRBV21-1 is a pseudogene segment. CDR3 length equals 14 residues. Here the CDR3 reads CASCSIDRGGGYTF. In nucleotides, the CDR3 is TGTGCCAGCTGTTCCATCGACAGGGGAGGAGGCTACACCTTC.

The chain recombines TRBV2 with TRBJ2-2; 7 nucleotides match TRBD2. The CDR3 is 13 residues long. J lost 7 bases, V lost 4 bases, and 3 bases had no gene match. CDR1 and CDR2 (germline): SNHLY, FYNNEI. CDR3 nucleotide sequence: TGTGCCAGCAGTGTGGGGGGGATCGGGGAGCTGTTTTTT. Encoded protein: CASSVGGIGELFF.

The V and J genes are TRBV7-2 and TRBJ1-4; D ambiguous. The germline gives CDR1 SGHTA, CDR2 FQGNSA. The ends were cut back, 1 base at V and 3 bases at J, with 12 bases in the middle. There are 16 residues in the CDR3. CDR3 in DNA: TGTGCCAGCAGCTTAGTAGGGAGCAGGCCTAATGAAAAACTGTTTTTT. Protein: CASSLVGSRPNEKLFF.

This clone was seen a few times. Germline is not matched at one junction end, which may reflect a read error. V and J are TRBV7-7 and TRBJ2-7; TRBD1 matches at 9 bases. CDR1 and CDR2 (germline): SSHAT, FNYEAQ (reference sequence). The CDR3 is 14 residues long. CDR3 bases: TGTGCTAGCAGCCCCGAGACAGGGGGAGCTGAGCAGTACTTC. Protein product: CASSPETGGAEQYF.

CDR3 nucleotides: TGTGCCAGCAGCTTAGAGGGGACAGGGGACAATGAGCAGTTCTTC. Amino acid sequence: CASSLEGTGDNEQFF. This rearrangement joins TRBV11-3 to TRBJ2-1; 10 nucleotides agree with TRBD1. The CDR3 sequence is 15 residues long. Trimming at V came to 0 bases and at J to 5 bases, leaving 1 base not matched to a gene. Germline CDR1 reads SGHNT; CDR2 reads YENEEA.

The chain uses TRBV19 and TRBJ1-1; 8 positions match TRBD1. Germline CDR1 reads LNHDA; CDR2 reads SQIVND (reference sequence). There are 16 residues in the CDR3. Germline trimming cut 7 bases from V and 1 base from J; bases unmatched to any gene: 11. The CDR3 loop is CASMKTGVAGNTEAFF. The CDR3 region has the DNA TGTGCCAGTATGAAGACAGGGGTTGCTGGGAACACTGAAGCTTTCTTT. Full variable domain (rest looked up from reference TRBV19 and TRBJ1-1): DGGITQSPKYLFRKEGQNVTLSCEQNLNHDAMYWYRQDPGQGLRLIYYSQIVNDFQKGDIAEGYSVSREKKESFPLTVTSAQKNPTAFYLCASMKTGVAGNTEAFFGQGTRLTVV.

The V and J genes are TRBV7-6 and TRBJ2-3; TRBD2 agrees at 9 bases. The CDR3 extends over 16 amino acids. The germline V gene has CDR1 SGHVS and CDR2 FNYEAQ. V trimming: 1 base; J trimming: 5 bases; junction bases outside the gene matches: 7. The CDR3: CASSLEWREGLDTQYF. CDR3 nucleotide sequence: TGTGCCAGCAGCTTAGAATGGCGGGAGGGCCTAGATACGCAGTATTTT.

The rearrangement uses TRBV5-1 and TRBJ1-2; 7 nucleotides agree with TRBD1. CDR3 length equals 16 residues. Germline CDR1 and CDR2: SGHRS and YFSETQ. After removal of 0 bases from V and 2 bases from J, the junction contained 7 bases not matched to a gene. The CDR3: CASSLGPDRTNYGYTF. The CDR3 DNA reads TGCGCCAGCAGCTTGGGGCCGGACAGGACCAACTATGGCTACACCTTC.

The rearrangement uses TRBV5-1 and TRBJ2-1, with 13 bases aligning to TRBD2. CDR3 length: 17 amino acids. J gave up 3 bases and V 4 bases, and 7 bases lay outside the gene matches. Germline assignment: CDR1 SGHRS and CDR2 YFSETQ. In DNA form, the CDR3 reads TGCGCCAGCAGCCTCGGACTAGCGGGAGAACTCTACAATGAGCAGTTCTTC. Protein sequence: CASSLGLAGELYNEQFF.

The chain has TRBV2 and TRBJ1-2, with 7 bases fitting TRBD1. From germline, CDR1 is SNHLY and CDR2 FYNNEI. V lost 6 bases, J lost 8 bases, and 9 bases stayed unmatched. This CDR3 region has 13 residues. The chain's CDR3 is CASRSTGAEGYTF. The DNA of the CDR3 is TGTGCCAGCAGATCCACAGGGGCGGAAGGCTACACCTTC. The whole variable domain, filled in from reference TRBV2 and TRBJ1-2, reads EPEVTQTPSHQVTQMGQEVILRCVPISNHLYFYWYRQILGQKVEFLVSFYNNEISEKSEIFDDQFSVERPDGSNFTLKIRSTKLEDSAMYFCASRSTGAEGYTFGSGTRLTVV.

The rearrangement joins TRBV30 to TRBJ2-5, with D perhaps TRBD2 (7 bases). V gave up 3 bases and J gave up 5 bases, with 19 bases separating them. Germline assignment: CDR1 GTSNPN and CDR2 SVGIG (reference sequence). The CDR3 loop spans 15 amino acids. Here the CDR3 reads CAWRDLRGGRETQYF. CDR3 sequence (DNA): TGTGCCTGGAGGGACCTTAGGGGGGGGAGGGAGACCCAGTACTTC.

This chain links TRBV2 with TRBJ2-7, with D unresolved. The CDR3 extends over 12 amino acids. The germline V gene encodes CDR1 SNHLY and CDR2 FYNNEI. V was shortened by 7 bases and J by 2 bases, with 9 bases between the two germline ends. CDR3 residues: CASIGLTYEQYF. The CDR3 DNA sequence: TGTGCCAGCATTGGCCTGACCTACGAGCAGTACTTC.